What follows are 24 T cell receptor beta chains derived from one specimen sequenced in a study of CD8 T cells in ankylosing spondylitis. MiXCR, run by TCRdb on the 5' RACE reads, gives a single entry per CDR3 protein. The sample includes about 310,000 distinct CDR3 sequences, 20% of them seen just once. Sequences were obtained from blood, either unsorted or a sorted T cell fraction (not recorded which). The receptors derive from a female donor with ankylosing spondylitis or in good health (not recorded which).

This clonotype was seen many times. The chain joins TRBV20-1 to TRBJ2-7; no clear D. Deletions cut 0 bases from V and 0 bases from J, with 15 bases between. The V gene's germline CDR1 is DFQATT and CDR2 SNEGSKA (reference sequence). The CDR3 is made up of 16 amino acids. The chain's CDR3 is CSARDGKGPSSYEQYF. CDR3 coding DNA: TGCAGTGCTAGAGATGGAAAGGGCCCAAGCTCCTACGAGCAGTACTTC.

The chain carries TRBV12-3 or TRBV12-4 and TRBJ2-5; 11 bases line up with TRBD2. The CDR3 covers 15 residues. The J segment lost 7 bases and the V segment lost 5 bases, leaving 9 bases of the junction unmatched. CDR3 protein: CASSPGSGRAGTQYF. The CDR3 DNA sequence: TGTGCCAGCAGTCCCGGTAGCGGGAGGGCCGGGACCCAGTACTTC.

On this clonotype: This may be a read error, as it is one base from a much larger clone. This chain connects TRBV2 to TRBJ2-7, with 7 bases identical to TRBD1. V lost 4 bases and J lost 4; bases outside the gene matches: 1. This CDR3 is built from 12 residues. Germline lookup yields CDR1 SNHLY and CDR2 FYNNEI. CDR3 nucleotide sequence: TGTGCCAGCAGTGGGACAGGATACGAGCAGTACTTC. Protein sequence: CASSGTGYEQYF.

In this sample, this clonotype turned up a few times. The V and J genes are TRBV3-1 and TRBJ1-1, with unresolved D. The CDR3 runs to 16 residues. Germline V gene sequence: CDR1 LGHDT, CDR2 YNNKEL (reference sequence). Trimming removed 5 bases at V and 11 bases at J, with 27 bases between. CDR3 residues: CASSEMALTGFGRAFF. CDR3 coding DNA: TGTGCCAGCAGCGAGATGGCGTTAACGGGCTTCGGGCGGGCTTTCTTT.

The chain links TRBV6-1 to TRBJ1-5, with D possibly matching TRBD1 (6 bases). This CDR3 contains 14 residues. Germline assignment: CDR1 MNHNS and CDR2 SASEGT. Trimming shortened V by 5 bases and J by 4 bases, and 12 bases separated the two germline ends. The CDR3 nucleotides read TGTGCCAGCAGTCGCGGACAGCCTAATCAGCCCCAGCATTTT. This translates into CASSRGQPNQPQHF.

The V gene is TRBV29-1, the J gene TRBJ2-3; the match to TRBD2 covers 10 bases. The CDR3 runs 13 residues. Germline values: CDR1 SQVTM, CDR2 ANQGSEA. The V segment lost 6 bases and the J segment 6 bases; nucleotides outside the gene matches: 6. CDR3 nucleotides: TGCAGCGTACCGCTAGCGGGAGCCGATACGCAGTATTTT. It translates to CSVPLAGADTQYF.

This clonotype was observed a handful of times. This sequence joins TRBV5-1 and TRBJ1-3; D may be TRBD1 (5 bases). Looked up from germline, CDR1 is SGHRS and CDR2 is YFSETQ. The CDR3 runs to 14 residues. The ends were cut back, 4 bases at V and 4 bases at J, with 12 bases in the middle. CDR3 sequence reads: CASSVGTAGNTIYF. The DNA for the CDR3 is TGCGCCAGCAGCGTCGGGACTGCGGGAAACACCATATATTTT.

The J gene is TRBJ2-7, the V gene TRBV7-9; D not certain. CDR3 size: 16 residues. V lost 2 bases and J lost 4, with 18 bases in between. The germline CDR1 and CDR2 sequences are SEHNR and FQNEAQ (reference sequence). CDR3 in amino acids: CASSLLRRPAIYEQYF. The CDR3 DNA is TGTGCCAGCAGCTTATTGCGGCGGCCCGCTATATACGAGCAGTACTTC. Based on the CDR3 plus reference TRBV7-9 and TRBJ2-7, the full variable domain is DTGVSQNPRHKITKRGQNVTFRCDPISEHNRLYWYRQTLGQGPEFLTYFQNEAQLEKSRLLSDRFSAERPKGSFSTLEIQRTEQGDSAMYLCASSLLRRPAIYEQYFGPGTRLTVT.

The CDR3 nucleotides read TGTGCCAGCAGCTTGGTGTCGGGAGGGCCCTACGAGCAGTACTTC. Its translation is CASSLVSGGPYEQYF. This chain links TRBV5-6 with TRBJ2-7; 8 positions agree with TRBD2. The CDR3 loop spans 15 amino acids. V gave up 0 bases and J gave up 2 bases; unmatched junction bases: 4. The V gene's germline CDR1 is SGHDT and CDR2 YYEEEE.

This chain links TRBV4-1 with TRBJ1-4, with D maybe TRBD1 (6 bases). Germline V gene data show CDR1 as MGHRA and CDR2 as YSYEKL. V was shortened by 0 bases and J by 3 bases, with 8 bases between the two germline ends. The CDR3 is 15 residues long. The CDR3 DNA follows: TGCGCCAGCAGCCAAGAACGGACAGCTAATGAAAAACTGTTTTTT. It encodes CASSQERTANEKLFF.

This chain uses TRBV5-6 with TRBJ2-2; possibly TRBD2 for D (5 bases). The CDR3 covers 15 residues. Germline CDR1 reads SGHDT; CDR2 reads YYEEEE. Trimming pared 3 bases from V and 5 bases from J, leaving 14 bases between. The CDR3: CASSYDKRGTGELFF. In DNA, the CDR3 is TGTGCCAGCAGCTACGACAAACGGGGAACCGGGGAGCTGTTTTTT.

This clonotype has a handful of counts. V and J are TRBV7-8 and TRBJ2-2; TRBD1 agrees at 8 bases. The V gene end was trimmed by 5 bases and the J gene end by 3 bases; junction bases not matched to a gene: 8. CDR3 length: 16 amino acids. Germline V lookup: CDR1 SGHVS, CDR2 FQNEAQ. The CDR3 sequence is CASSPLTGVDTGELFF. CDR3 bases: TGTGCCAGCAGCCCCCTGACAGGGGTCGACACCGGGGAGCTGTTTTTT. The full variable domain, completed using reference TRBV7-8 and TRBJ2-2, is GAGVSQSPRYKVAKRGQDVALRCDPISGHVSLFWYQQALGQGPEFLTYFQNEAQLDKSGLPSDRFFAERPEGSVSTLKIQRTQQEDSAVYLCASSPLTGVDTGELFFGEGSRLTVL.

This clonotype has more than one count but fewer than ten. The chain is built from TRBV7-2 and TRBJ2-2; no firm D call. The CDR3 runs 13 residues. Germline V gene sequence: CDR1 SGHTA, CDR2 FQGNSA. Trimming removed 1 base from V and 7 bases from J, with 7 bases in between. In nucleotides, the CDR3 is TGTGCCAGCAGCTTAGTTCTTGTCGGGGAGCTGTTTTTT. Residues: CASSLVLVGELFF.

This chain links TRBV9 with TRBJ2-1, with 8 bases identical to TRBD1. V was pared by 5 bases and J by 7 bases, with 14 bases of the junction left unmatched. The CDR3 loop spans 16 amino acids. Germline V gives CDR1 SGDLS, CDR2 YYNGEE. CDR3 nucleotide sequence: TGTGCCAGCAGTGGAAGCCCAGGGGGCGTTGCGAATGAGCAGTTCTTC. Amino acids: CASSGSPGGVANEQFF.

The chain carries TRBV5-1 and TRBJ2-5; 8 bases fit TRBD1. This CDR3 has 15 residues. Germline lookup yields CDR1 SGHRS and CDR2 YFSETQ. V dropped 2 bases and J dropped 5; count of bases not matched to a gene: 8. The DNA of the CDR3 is TGCGCCAGCAGCTTATCAGGGGGCCAGTGGGAGACCCAGTACTTC. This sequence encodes CASSLSGGQWETQYF.

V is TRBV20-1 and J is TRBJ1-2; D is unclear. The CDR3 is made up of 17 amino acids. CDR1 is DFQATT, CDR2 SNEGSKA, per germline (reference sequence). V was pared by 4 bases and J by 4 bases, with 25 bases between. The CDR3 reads CSAIVLGSRNRGYGYTF. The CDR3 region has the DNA TGCAGTGCTATCGTGTTGGGCAGCAGGAACCGGGGCTATGGCTACACCTTC.

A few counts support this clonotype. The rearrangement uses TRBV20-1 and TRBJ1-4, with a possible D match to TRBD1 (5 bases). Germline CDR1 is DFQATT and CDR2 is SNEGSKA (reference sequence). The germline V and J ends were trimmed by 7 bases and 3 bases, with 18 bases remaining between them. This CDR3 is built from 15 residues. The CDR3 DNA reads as TGCAGTGTCCCCGCACTGGGGCAGGCTAATGAAAAACTGTTTTTT. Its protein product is CSVPALGQANEKLFF.

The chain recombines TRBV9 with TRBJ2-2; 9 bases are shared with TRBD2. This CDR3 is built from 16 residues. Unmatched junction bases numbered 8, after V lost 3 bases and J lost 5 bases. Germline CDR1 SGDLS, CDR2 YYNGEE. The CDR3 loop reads CASSGLRREGTGELFF. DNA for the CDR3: TGTGCCAGCAGCGGGCTCCGGCGGGAGGGTACCGGGGAGCTGTTTTTT.

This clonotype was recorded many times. The DNA of the CDR3 is TGTGCCAGCAGTCTAGGAATGAGGGCTTTCTTT. Protein: CASSLGMRAFF. The V call is TRBV12-3 or TRBV12-4, the J call TRBJ1-1; unclear D gene. The V gene lost 5 bases and the J gene lost 11 bases, with 12 bases spanning the gap. The length of the CDR3 is 11 residues.

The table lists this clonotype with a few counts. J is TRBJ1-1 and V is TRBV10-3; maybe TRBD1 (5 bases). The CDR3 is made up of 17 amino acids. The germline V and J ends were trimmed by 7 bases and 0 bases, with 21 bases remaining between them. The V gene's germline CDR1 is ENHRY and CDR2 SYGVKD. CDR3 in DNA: TGTGCCATCAACCACGGGGGGGTAGATTCCATGAACACTGAAGCTTTCTTT. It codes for CAINHGGVDSMNTEAFF.

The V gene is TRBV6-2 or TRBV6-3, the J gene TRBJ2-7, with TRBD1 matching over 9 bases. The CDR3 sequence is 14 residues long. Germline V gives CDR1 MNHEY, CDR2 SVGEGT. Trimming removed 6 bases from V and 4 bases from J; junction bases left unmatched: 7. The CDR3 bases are TGTGCCAGCAGCCGGACAGGGGATCTGTACGAGCAGTACTTC. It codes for CASSRTGDLYEQYF.

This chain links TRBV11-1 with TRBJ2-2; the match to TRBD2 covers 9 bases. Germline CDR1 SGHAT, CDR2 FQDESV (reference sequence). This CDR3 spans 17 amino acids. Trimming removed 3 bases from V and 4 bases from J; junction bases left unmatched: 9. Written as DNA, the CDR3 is TGTGCCAGCAGCTTTCGGTCTAGCGGGACTCCCACCGGGGAGCTGTTTTTT. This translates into CASSFRSSGTPTGELFF. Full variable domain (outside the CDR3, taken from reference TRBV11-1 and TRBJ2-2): EAEVAQSPRYKITEKSQAVAFWCDPISGHATLYWYRQILGQGPELLVQFQDESVVDDSQLPKDRFSAERLKGVDSTLKIQPAELGDSAMYLCASSFRSSGTPTGELFFGEGSRLTVL.

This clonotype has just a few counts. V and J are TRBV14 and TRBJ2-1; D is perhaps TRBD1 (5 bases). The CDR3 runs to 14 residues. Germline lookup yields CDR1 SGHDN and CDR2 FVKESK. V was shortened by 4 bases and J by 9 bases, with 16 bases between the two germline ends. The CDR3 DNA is TGTGCCAGCAGCCGGCGGAACCCCCAGGGTGAGCAGTTCTTC. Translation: CASSRRNPQGEQFF. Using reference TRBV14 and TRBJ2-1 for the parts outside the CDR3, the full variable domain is EAGVTQFPSHSVIEKGQTVTLRCDPISGHDNLYWYRRVMGKEIKFLLHFVKESKQDESGMPNNRFLAERTGGTYSTLKVQPAELEDSGVYFCASSRRNPQGEQFFGPGTRLTVL.

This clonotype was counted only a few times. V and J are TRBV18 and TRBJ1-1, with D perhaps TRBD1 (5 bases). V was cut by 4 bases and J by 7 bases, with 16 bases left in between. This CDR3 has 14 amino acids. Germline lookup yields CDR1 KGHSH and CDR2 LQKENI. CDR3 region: CASSLRDGYVEAFF. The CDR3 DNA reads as TGTGCCAGCTCACTCCGGGACGGATACGTTGAAGCTTTCTTT.